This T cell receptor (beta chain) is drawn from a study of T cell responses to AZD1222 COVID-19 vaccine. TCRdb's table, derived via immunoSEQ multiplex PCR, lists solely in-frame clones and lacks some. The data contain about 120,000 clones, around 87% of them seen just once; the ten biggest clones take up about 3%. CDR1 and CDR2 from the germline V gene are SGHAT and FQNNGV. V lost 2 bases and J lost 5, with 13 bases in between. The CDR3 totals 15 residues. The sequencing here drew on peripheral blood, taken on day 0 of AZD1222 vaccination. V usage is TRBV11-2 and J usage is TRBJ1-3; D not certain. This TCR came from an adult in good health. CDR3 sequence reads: CASSLSHSLRNTIYF. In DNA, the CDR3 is TGTGCCAGCAGCTTATCTCACAGCTTGCGAAACACCATATATTTT.